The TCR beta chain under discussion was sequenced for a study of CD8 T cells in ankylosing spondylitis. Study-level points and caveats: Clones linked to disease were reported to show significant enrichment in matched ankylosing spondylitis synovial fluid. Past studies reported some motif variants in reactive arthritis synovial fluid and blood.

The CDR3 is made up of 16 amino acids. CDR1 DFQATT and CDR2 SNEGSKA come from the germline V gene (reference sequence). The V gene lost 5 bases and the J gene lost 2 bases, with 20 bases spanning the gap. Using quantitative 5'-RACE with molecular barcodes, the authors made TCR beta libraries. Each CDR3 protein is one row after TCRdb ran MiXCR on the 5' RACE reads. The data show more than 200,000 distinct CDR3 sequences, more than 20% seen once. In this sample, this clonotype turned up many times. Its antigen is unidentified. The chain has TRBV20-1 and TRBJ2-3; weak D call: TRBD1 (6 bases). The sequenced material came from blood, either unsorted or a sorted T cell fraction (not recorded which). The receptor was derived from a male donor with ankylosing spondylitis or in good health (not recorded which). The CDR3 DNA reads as TGCAGTGCTCCAACAAGGACAGTTGGGACCACAGATACGCAGTATTTT. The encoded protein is CSAPTRTVGTTDTQYF.